Listed below are T cell receptor beta chains from one sample, sequenced in a study of T cells in Graves' hyperthyroidism and ophthalmopathy. TCRdb reanalysed the multiplex PCR reads using MiXCR and keeps one entry per CDR3 protein. The sample carries some 250,000 distinct CDR3 sequences, roughly 15% recorded once. Sequencing input: blood. All receptors derive from a woman in her thirties or forties with Graves' hyperthyroidism that later progressed to Graves' ophthalmopathy. The CDR3 runs from the conserved cysteine through the conserved F or W. A D gene is named only where the DNA matches it firmly.

CDR3 | J | D | V
CSVGGVGEAFF | TRBJ1-1 | - | TRBV29-1
CASSDLGTVQSQLFF | TRBJ1-4 | TRBD1 | TRBV28
CASSFLAGVPRTDTQYF | TRBJ2-3 | TRBD2 | TRBV28
CASSPLLPYRRNYGYTF | TRBJ1-2 | - | TRBV28
CASSDRVRYYEQYF | TRBJ2-7 | TRBD1 | TRBV28
CASSPGQGQNEKLFF | TRBJ1-4 | TRBD1 | TRBV7-2
CSARVQGPGIGLDSISQPQHF | TRBJ1-5 | - | TRBV20-1
CAIRAGLGTDTQYF | TRBJ2-3 | TRBD2 | TRBV11-2
CASSHRGGYNEQFF | TRBJ2-1 | TRBD2 | TRBV4-2
CASSLLAGGPPGNEQFF | TRBJ2-1 | TRBD2 | TRBV7-6
CAWRDRAGANVLTF | TRBJ2-6 | TRBD1 | TRBV30
CAFRLNGYTF | TRBJ1-2 | - | TRBV2
CSALSGRGSYEQYF | TRBJ2-7 | TRBD2 | TRBV20-1
CASIVGLAGGQAYNEQFF | TRBJ2-1 | TRBD2 | TRBV2
CASSLASGLGAGELFF | TRBJ2-2 | - | TRBV5-1
CASRLIAGGRGEQFF | TRBJ2-1 | TRBD2 | TRBV2
CATSLPGTGTADTQYF | TRBJ2-3 | - | TRBV15
CASSFGQGRNEQFF | TRBJ2-1 | TRBD1 | TRBV28
CASSFSGTYNEQFF | TRBJ2-1 | TRBD2 | TRBV7-9
CASSPAGYWQETQYF | TRBJ2-5 | - | TRBV18
CASSLALGQGNQPQHF | TRBJ1-5 | TRBD1 | TRBV12-3/TRBV12-4
CASSHPWTSGRDYNEQFF | TRBJ2-1 | TRBD2 | TRBV28
CASRNPNEKLFF | TRBJ1-4 | - | TRBV6-1
CASTRLAGETGELFF | TRBJ2-2 | TRBD2 | TRBV19
CASSRLAGGSGGELFF | TRBJ2-2 | TRBD2 | TRBV2
CATRKGGLAGAHLFYNEQFF | TRBJ2-1 | TRBD2 | TRBV15
CASSHGTGPSPLHF | TRBJ1-6 | TRBD1 | TRBV9
CAISGSGSSLEQFF | TRBJ2-1 | TRBD2 | TRBV10-3
CASSFRGTGGSGELFF | TRBJ2-2 | TRBD1 | TRBV28
CASSIEAGRDTQYF | TRBJ2-3 | - | TRBV19
CASNIDREQPQHF | TRBJ1-5 | - | TRBV2
CASSLAKGTGTTEAFF | TRBJ1-1 | TRBD1 | TRBV5-1
CASSFEGRGMTEAFF | TRBJ1-1 | - | TRBV5-1
CASTESGGNTGELFF | TRBJ2-2 | TRBD2 | TRBV28
CASSPIPGPQTEAFF | TRBJ1-1 | - | TRBV6-2/TRBV6-3
CASIPLAGAVWEQYF | TRBJ2-7 | TRBD2 | TRBV7-8
CASRHSVLAGSGELFF | TRBJ2-2 | TRBD2 | TRBV2
CSARDPKGRGEQYF | TRBJ2-7 | - | TRBV20-1
CASSHTLTSSYNEQFF | TRBJ2-1 | - | TRBV7-3
CASMAQETQYF | TRBJ2-5 | - | TRBV2
CASSPGQGYYPDTDTQYF | TRBJ2-3 | - | TRBV18
CASSGHLNTEAFF | TRBJ1-1 | - | TRBV5-4